This passage covers 12 T cell receptor beta chains from one sample sequenced in a study of cytomegalovirus exposure and HLA in healthy donors. Here immunoSEQ multiplex PCR was the method, and the copy in TCRdb shows in-frame clones only, minus some. The sample contains some 170,000 clones, 96% of which appear only once. Sequencing used PBMCs. These receptors all stem from a woman aged 18 to 35 in good health and CMV-seronegative.

V is TRBV27 and J is TRBJ2-3; 10 bases line up with TRBD2. CDR1 is MNHEY and CDR2 is SMNVEV in the germline V gene (reference sequence). CDR3 length: 15 residues. V lost 1 base, J lost 4 bases, and 2 bases stayed unmatched. DNA for the CDR3: TGTGCCAGCAGTTTATATCTAGCGGGGGCAGATACGCAGTATTTT. As protein: CASSLYLAGADTQYF.

The chain links TRBV6-5 to TRBJ1-1, with D possibly being TRBD1 (6 bases). Germline CDR1 MNHEY, CDR2 SVGAGI. The V and J ends lost 6 bases and 5 bases respectively, with 16 bases between them. This CDR3 has 14 amino acids. The CDR3 nucleotides are TGTGCCAGCAGCAGCCGGGGGGCAGGTACTGAAGCTTTCTTT. Translated, it gives CASSSRGAGTEAFF.

The chain recombines TRBV9 with TRBJ1-6, with TRBD1 matching over 9 bases. V lost 3 bases to trimming and J lost 10 bases; unmatched junction nucleotides: 17. The CDR3 extends over 18 amino acids. Germline V gene data show CDR1 as SGDLS and CDR2 as YYNGEE. CDR3 nucleotide sequence: TGTGCCAGCAGCGCTCGAACAGGGGGCGCATCCCTTAACTCACCCCTCCACTTT. This encodes CASSARTGGASLNSPLHF.

The rearrangement links TRBV7-9 to TRBJ1-2, with a possible D match to TRBD1 (6 bases). The CDR3 has 14 residues. V gave up 1 base and J gave up 3 bases, with 9 bases separating them. Germline loops: CDR1 SEHNR, CDR2 FQNEAQ (reference sequence). In DNA form, the CDR3 reads TGTGCCAGCAGCTTAGGGTACAGGGACTATGGCTACACCTTC. This gives the protein CASSLGYRDYGYTF.

The chain carries TRBV6-4 and TRBJ2-7; maybe TRBD1 (7 bases). The V and J ends lost 6 bases and 5 bases respectively, with 23 bases between them. This CDR3 comprises 16 residues. Germline V CDR1 and CDR2: MRHNA, SNTAGT. The CDR3 region is CASRERWRDRSNEQYF. Here the CDR3 DNA reads TGTGCCAGCAGGGAGAGGTGGCGGGACAGAAGCAACGAGCAGTACTTC.

The genes are TRBV27 and TRBJ2-1; D not certain. The V and J ends lost 4 bases and 9 bases respectively, with 7 bases between them. Germline loops: CDR1 MNHEY, CDR2 SMNVEV (reference sequence). This CDR3 region has 11 residues. The CDR3 protein is CASSYGSEQFF. CDR3 nucleotides: TGTGCCAGCAGTTACGGTAGTGAGCAGTTCTTC.

The chain is built from TRBV6-4 and TRBJ1-2, with D maybe TRBD1 (5 bases). The CDR3 consists of 13 residues. V was trimmed by 5 bases and J by 4 bases, leaving 11 bases between them. Per germline, CDR1 MRHNA and CDR2 SNTAGT. CDR3 nucleotide sequence: TGTGCCAGCAGTCCAGGGTTTGGCTATGGCTACACCTTC. Protein sequence: CASSPGFGYGYTF.

The chain uses TRBV9 and TRBJ1-1; 7 positions agree with TRBD1. From germline, CDR1 is SGDLS and CDR2 YYNGEE. J lost 2 bases, V lost 4 bases, and 5 bases had no gene match. This CDR3 comprises 14 residues. The CDR3 coding sequence is TGTGCCAGCAGCTTACAGGGGAAAAACACTGAAGCTTTCTTT. Translation: CASSLQGKNTEAFF.

This clone was found once. This chain links TRBV4-1 with TRBJ2-1; 10 bases fit TRBD1. This CDR3 region has 16 residues. The junction had 0 bases not matched to a gene; V was cut back by 1 base and J by 0 bases. Germline CDR1 MGHRA, CDR2 YSYEKL. This CDR3 reads CASSQGTGGSYNEQFF. As DNA, the CDR3 is TGCGCCAGCAGCCAAGGGACAGGGGGCTCCTACAATGAGCAGTTCTTC.

The genes are TRBV7-2 and TRBJ2-3; D possibly corresponds to TRBD2 (6 bases). In germline, CDR1 is SGHTA, CDR2 FQGNSA. The CDR3 sequence is 14 residues long. V lost 0 bases and J lost 5, with 9 bases in between. As DNA, the CDR3 is TGTGCCAGCAGCTTAGCTGCTAGCGTAGATACGCAGTATTTT. It yields the protein CASSLAASVDTQYF.

The chain joins TRBV9 to TRBJ2-7; TRBD1 agrees at 10 bases. Per the germline V gene, CDR1 is SGDLS and CDR2 is YYNGEE. The V segment lost 2 bases and the J segment 6 bases; nucleotides outside the gene matches: 2. CDR3 size: 13 residues. CDR3 in amino acids: CASSVGTGAEQYF. DNA of the CDR3: TGTGCCAGCAGCGTCGGGACAGGGGCCGAGCAGTACTTC. The variable domain in full, completed from reference TRBV9 and TRBJ2-7, reads DSGVTQTPKHLITATGQRVTLRCSPRSGDLSVYWYQQSLDQGLQFLIQYYNGEERAKGNILERFSAQQFPDLHSELNLSSLELGDSALYFCASSVGTGAEQYFGPGTRLTVT.

The V call is TRBV27, the J call TRBJ2-5, with D unresolved. V lost 7 bases and J lost 4, with 13 bases in between. Per germline, CDR1 MNHEY and CDR2 SMNVEV (reference sequence). The CDR3 extends over 13 amino acids. The CDR3 protein is CASTQGGGETQYF. CDR3 coding DNA: TGTGCCAGCACCCAAGGCGGTGGAGAGACCCAGTACTTC.